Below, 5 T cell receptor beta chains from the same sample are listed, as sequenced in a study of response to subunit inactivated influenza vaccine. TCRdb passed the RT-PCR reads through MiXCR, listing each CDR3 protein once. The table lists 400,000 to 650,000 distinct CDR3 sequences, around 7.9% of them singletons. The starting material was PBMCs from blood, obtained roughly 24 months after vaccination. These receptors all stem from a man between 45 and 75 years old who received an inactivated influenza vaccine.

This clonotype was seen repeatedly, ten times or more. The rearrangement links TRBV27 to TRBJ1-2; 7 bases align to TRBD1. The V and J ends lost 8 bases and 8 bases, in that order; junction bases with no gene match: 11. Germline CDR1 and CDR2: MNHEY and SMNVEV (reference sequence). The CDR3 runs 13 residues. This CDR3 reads CASSTDREGGYTF. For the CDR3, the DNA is TGTGCCAGCTCCACCGACAGGGAGGGCGGCTACACCTTC.

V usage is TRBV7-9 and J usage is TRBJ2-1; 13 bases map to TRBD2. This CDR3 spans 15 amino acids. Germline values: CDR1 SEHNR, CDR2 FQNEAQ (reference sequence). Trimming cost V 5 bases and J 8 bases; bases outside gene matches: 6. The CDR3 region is CASSPAGTSGDEQFF. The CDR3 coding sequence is TGTGCCAGCAGCCCCGCCGGGACTAGCGGGGATGAGCAGTTCTTC.

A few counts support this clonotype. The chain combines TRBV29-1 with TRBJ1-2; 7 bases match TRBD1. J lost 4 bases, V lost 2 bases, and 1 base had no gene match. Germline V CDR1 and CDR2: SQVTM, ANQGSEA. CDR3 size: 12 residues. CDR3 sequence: CSVENRGYGYTF. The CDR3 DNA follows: TGCAGCGTTGAAAACAGGGGCTATGGCTACACCTTC.

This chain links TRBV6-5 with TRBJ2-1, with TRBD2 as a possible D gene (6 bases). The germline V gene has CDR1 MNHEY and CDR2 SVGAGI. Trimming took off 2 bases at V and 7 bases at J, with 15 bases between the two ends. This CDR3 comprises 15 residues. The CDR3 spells CASSYRDSGRNEQFF. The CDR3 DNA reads TGTGCCAGCAGTTACCGGGACTCGGGTCGTAATGAGCAGTTCTTC.

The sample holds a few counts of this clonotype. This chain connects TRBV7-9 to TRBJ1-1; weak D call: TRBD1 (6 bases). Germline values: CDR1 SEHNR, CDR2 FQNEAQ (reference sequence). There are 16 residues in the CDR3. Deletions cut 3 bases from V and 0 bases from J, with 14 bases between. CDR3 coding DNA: TGTGCCAGCAGCTTTGCGGGGGCGGACCTGAACACTGAAGCTTTCTTT. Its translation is CASSFAGADLNTEAFF.